One and the same sample provided the 32 T cell receptor beta chains below, sequenced in a study of vaccination and CD4 T cells after COVID-19. At the Johns Hopkins FTIC core, DNA taken from cultured CD4+ T cells was sequenced by way of the Oncomine TCR Beta short-read assay. TCRdb re-analysed the PCR reads in MiXCR, keeping a single row per CDR3 protein. The profile shows approximately 13,000 distinct CDR3 sequences, 55% to 80% of them singletons. Antigens for these TCRs are unknown. The treatment is: approximately 10-day PBMC culture with coronavirus spike peptide pools or control peptides (ViraFEST assay). Material for sequencing was CD4+ T cells from blood, cultured in vitro. These receptors all stem from a human donor who had recovered from COVID-19.

The rearrangement joins TRBV20-1 to TRBJ2-1; 9 bases align to TRBD2. This CDR3 is 15 amino acids long. After removal of 4 bases from V and 4 bases from J, the junction contained 8 bases not matched to a gene. Germline assignment: CDR1 DFQATT and CDR2 SNEGSKA (reference sequence). CDR3: CSAKRAGGGYNEQFF. The CDR3 bases are TGCAGTGCTAAAAGAGCGGGAGGCGGATACAATGAGCAGTTCTTC.

This sequence joins TRBV20-1 and TRBJ2-1; 9 bases align to TRBD2. Trimming cost V 5 bases and J 0 bases; bases outside gene matches: 8. The CDR3 contains 16 residues. CDR1 and CDR2 (germline): DFQATT, SNEGSKA (reference sequence). Written as DNA, the CDR3 is TGCAGTGCTCTCAAGAGCGGGAGGAGCTCCTACAATGAGCAGTTCTTC. Translating it yields CSALKSGRSSYNEQFF.

This clonotype was observed a handful of times. V usage is TRBV6-1 and J usage is TRBJ1-4; D not resolved. This CDR3 comprises 19 residues. Trimming took 5 bases from V and 8 from J, leaving 30 bases between them. Germline assignment: CDR1 MNHNS and CDR2 SASEGT. The CDR3 reads CASSHEDSHLPSGVEKLFF. CDR3 nucleotides: TGTGCCAGCAGTCACGAGGACTCACACCTGCCTTCTGGGGTCGAAAAACTGTTTTTT.

The rearrangement links TRBV20-1 to TRBJ2-7; 9 nucleotides match TRBD1. The CDR3 spans 15 residues. Germline V lookup: CDR1 DFQATT, CDR2 SNEGSKA (reference sequence). V gave up 6 bases and J gave up 7 bases; unmatched junction bases: 16. This chain's CDR3 is CSANRDRVGTWEQYF. The CDR3 DNA reads as TGCAGTGCCAACCGGGACAGGGTGGGGACTTGGGAGCAGTACTTC.

With respect to this clonotype: This may stem from a read error, because a much larger clone lies one nucleotide away. The V gene is TRBV11-2, the J gene TRBJ1-6; D gene ambiguous. Per the germline V gene, CDR1 is SGHAT and CDR2 is FQNNGV. The length of the CDR3 is 12 residues. The CDR3 loop reads CAGSLMNSPLHF. The CDR3 DNA is TGTGCCGGCAGCTTAATGAATTCACCCCTCCACTTT.

The chain uses TRBV2 and TRBJ2-4; TRBD1 might be the D (5 bases). This CDR3 is built from 14 residues. Germline CDR1 and CDR2: SNHLY and FYNNEI. V lost 8 bases and J lost 6, with 17 bases in between. CDR3 DNA: TGTGCCAGCTCGAAAAGGGAAGGGGCAAACATTCAGTACTTC. It codes for CASSKREGANIQYF.

This clonotype has just a few counts. The chain's CDR3 is CSASGRRTSNEKLFF. The CDR3 bases are TGCAGTGCTAGCGGACGTCGGACCTCTAATGAAAAACTGTTTTTT. The J gene is TRBJ1-4, the V gene TRBV20-1, with unresolved D. CDR1 is DFQATT, CDR2 SNEGSKA, per germline (reference sequence). V lost 3 bases and J 3 bases, leaving 14 bases between the germline ends. The CDR3 runs 15 residues.

CDR3: CASSQGFLGLRYF. CDR3 DNA: TGTGCCAGCAGCCAGGGTTTTTTAGGCTTGCGGTACTTC. The chain is built from TRBV14 and TRBJ2-7; D remains unclear. V lost 3 bases, J lost 12 bases, and 18 bases lay in between. Germline V gene sequence: CDR1 SGHDN, CDR2 FVKESK. The CDR3 sequence is 13 residues long.

The rearrangement links TRBV5-4 to TRBJ2-7; D perhaps matches TRBD1 (6 bases). V lost 5 bases and J 6 bases, leaving 9 bases between the germline ends. The CDR3 has 11 residues. Per germline, CDR1 SGHNT and CDR2 YYREEE (reference sequence). In DNA form, the CDR3 reads TGTGCCAGCAGGGACAGAGGCGAGCAGTACTTC. Its translation is CASRDRGEQYF.

The V call is TRBV19, the J call TRBJ1-1; D call uncertain. This CDR3 comprises 10 residues. Germline V gene data show CDR1 as LNHDA and CDR2 as SQIVND (reference sequence). The V end lost 3 bases, the J end lost 10 bases, and 6 bases lay between the germline ends. The CDR3, as DNA: TGTGCCAGTAGTATGTTAGGAGCTTTCTTT. Amino acid sequence: CASSMLGAFF.

The gene calls are TRBV28 and TRBJ2-1, with TRBD1 as a possible D gene (7 bases). V was cut by 4 bases and J by 9 bases, with 22 bases left in between. This CDR3 is built from 16 residues. Germline V lookup: CDR1 MDHEN, CDR2 SYDVKM. CDR3 sequence reads: CASSSHPGQLAFEQFF. The CDR3, as DNA: TGTGCCAGCAGTTCCCACCCGGGACAGCTAGCGTTTGAGCAGTTCTTC.

J is TRBJ2-2 and V is TRBV28, with D uncertain. The V gene lost 6 bases and the J gene lost 5 bases, with 13 bases spanning the gap. The CDR3 extends over 14 amino acids. Germline CDR1 is MDHEN and CDR2 is SYDVKM. This CDR3 reads CASRSPGETGELFF. The CDR3 DNA reads TGTGCCAGCAGGAGCCCTGGAGAAACCGGGGAGCTGTTTTTT.

The V call is TRBV20-1, the J call TRBJ1-1; no firm D call. V was cut by 0 bases and J by 5 bases, with 13 bases left in between. The CDR3 sequence is 14 residues long. Germline CDR1 and CDR2: DFQATT and SNEGSKA (reference sequence). CDR3 amino acids: CSARDGEVITEAFF. In DNA, the CDR3 is TGCAGTGCTAGAGATGGGGAAGTAATAACTGAAGCTTTCTTT.

The genes are TRBV2 and TRBJ2-7; possible D gene TRBD2, 5 bases. V was shortened by 6 bases and J by 7 bases, with 16 bases between the two germline ends. CDR3 length: 13 residues. Germline V CDR1 and CDR2: SNHLY, FYNNEI. CDR3 residues: CASSDQLEGEQYF. CDR3 nucleotides: TGTGCCAGCAGCGACCAACTAGAGGGAGAGCAGTACTTC. Supplemented by reference TRBV2 and TRBJ2-7, the full variable domain reads EPEVTQTPSHQVTQMGQEVILRCVPISNHLYFYWYRQILGQKVEFLVSFYNNEISEKSEIFDDQFSVERPDGSNFTLKIRSTKLEDSAMYFCASSDQLEGEQYFGPGTRLTVT.

The genes are TRBV5-1 and TRBJ2-2; 10 bases fit TRBD2. With 0 bases clipped from V and 2 bases from J, the junction kept 7 bases outside the gene matches. CDR1 and CDR2 from the germline V gene are SGHRS and YFSETQ. There are 18 residues in the CDR3. The CDR3: CASSLAALAGDNTGELFF. The CDR3 coding sequence is TGCGCCAGCAGCTTGGCGGCGCTAGCGGGAGATAACACCGGGGAGCTGTTTTTT.

V usage is TRBV12-3 or TRBV12-4 and J usage is TRBJ2-7; tentative D call: TRBD1 (6 bases). This CDR3 has 15 amino acids. Trimming took 5 bases from V and 6 from J, leaving 20 bases between them. The CDR3 is CASSAHRAAASEQYF. CDR3 DNA sequence: TGTGCCAGCAGTGCCCACAGGGCGGCCGCCTCCGAGCAGTACTTC.

Only one count was recorded for this clonotype. The chain combines TRBV19 with TRBJ1-1; D might be TRBD1 (5 bases). The CDR3 is 16 residues long. V dropped 6 bases and J dropped 1 base, with 18 bases sitting between them. Germline V gives CDR1 LNHDA, CDR2 SQIVND (reference sequence). The CDR3 loop reads CASRTGWRGRNTEAFF. CDR3 nucleotides: TGTGCCAGTAGGACCGGGTGGCGGGGACGGAACACTGAAGCTTTCTTT.

This clonotype was recorded only once. The chain carries TRBV5-1 and TRBJ2-5, with D perhaps TRBD1 (5 bases). Trimming shortened V by 6 bases and J by 3 bases, and 12 bases separated the two germline ends. Germline CDR1 SGHRS, CDR2 YFSETQ. The CDR3 is made up of 13 amino acids. The CDR3 nucleotides are TGCGCCAGCAATAGCAGGGTGGAAGAGACCCAGTACTTC. It codes for CASNSRVEETQYF.

The V call is TRBV7-2, the J call TRBJ2-1, with 9 bases lining up with TRBD2. The ends lost 0 bases at V and 5 bases at J; junction bases unmatched: 5. Germline V gives CDR1 SGHTA, CDR2 FQGNSA. This CDR3 region has 16 residues. The CDR3 coding sequence is TGTGCCAGCAGCTTAGCCGCTAGCGGGATCCACAATGAGCAGTTCTTC. Residues: CASSLAASGIHNEQFF.

This clonotype was recorded a few times. The chain has TRBV20-1 and TRBJ1-2; D gene unclear. CDR3 length: 13 amino acids. Germline values: CDR1 DFQATT, CDR2 SNEGSKA (reference sequence). V lost 0 bases and J lost 0, with 5 bases in between. This chain's CDR3 is CSAREGANYGYTF. The CDR3 DNA follows: TGCAGTGCTAGAGAGGGAGCTAACTATGGCTACACCTTC.

The chain joins TRBV5-1 to TRBJ2-7; the D gene is possibly TRBD1 (6 bases). Germline V gene lookup returns CDR1 SGHRS and CDR2 YFSETQ. There are 16 residues in the CDR3. V was clipped by 4 bases and J by 2 bases, with 19 bases between them. CDR3 in DNA: TGCGCCAGCAGCCCAGGGACGACAGGCTTTACCTACGAGCAGTACTTC. Amino acids: CASSPGTTGFTYEQYF.

This clonotype was counted only a few times. The chain uses TRBV7-3 and TRBJ1-2; D gene unclear. V lost 1 base and J lost 7, with 19 bases in between. The CDR3 sequence is 16 residues long. Germline assignment: CDR1 SGHTA and CDR2 FQGTGA. CDR3 in amino acids: CASSLRVSSSQGGYTF. The CDR3, as DNA: TGTGCCAGCAGCTTAAGGGTTTCCTCCAGTCAAGGTGGCTACACCTTC.

This clonotype was counted between two and nine times. The CDR3 protein is CSARETGDQPQHF. The CDR3 bases are TGCAGTGCTAGGGAGACAGGAGATCAGCCCCAGCATTTT. The V call is TRBV20-1, the J call TRBJ1-5, with D possibly TRBD1 on 6 matching bases. Germline CDR1 and CDR2: DFQATT and SNEGSKA (reference sequence). The V end lost 3 bases, the J end lost 5 bases, and 11 bases lay between the germline ends. The CDR3 sequence is 13 residues long.

This chain connects TRBV7-9 to TRBJ2-3, with a tentative D call TRBD2 (7 bases). V gave up 2 bases and J gave up 2 bases, with 17 bases separating them. Per the germline V gene, CDR1 is SEHNR and CDR2 is FQNEAQ (reference sequence). The CDR3 totals 17 residues. CDR3 amino acids: CASSLRRGQALTDTQYF. Here the CDR3 DNA reads TGTGCCAGCAGCTTAAGGCGGGGGCAAGCCCTCACAGATACGCAGTATTTT.

The chain is built from TRBV20-1 and TRBJ2-3; TRBD2 matches 11 bases. J was trimmed by 2 bases and V by 3 bases; bases with no gene match: 10. The CDR3 runs 17 residues. Germline values: CDR1 DFQATT, CDR2 SNEGSKA (reference sequence). The CDR3 loop is CSASSTLAGGYTDTQYF. For the CDR3, the DNA is TGCAGTGCTAGCTCGACCCTAGCGGGAGGTTACACAGATACGCAGTATTTT.

The chain links TRBV20-1 to TRBJ2-1; 8 nucleotides align to TRBD2. The CDR3 loop spans 18 amino acids. The trim removed 1 base at V and 7 bases at J, leaving 18 bases unmatched. Per the germline V gene, CDR1 is DFQATT and CDR2 is SNEGSKA (reference sequence). CDR3 amino acids: CSARGLLGETSAFNEQFF. For the CDR3, the DNA is TGCAGTGCTAGAGGACTCCTCGGAGAGACTAGCGCCTTTAATGAGCAGTTCTTC.

The rearrangement uses TRBV18 and TRBJ2-5; D is perhaps TRBD2 (5 bases). With 6 bases removed from V and 5 bases from J, the gap between germline ends came to 10 bases. Germline CDR1 KGHSH, CDR2 LQKENI. CDR3 size: 12 residues. CDR3 sequence: CASSPERETQYF. CDR3 nucleotide sequence: TGTGCCAGCTCTCCGGAGCGGGAGACCCAGTACTTC. Based on the CDR3 plus reference TRBV18 and TRBJ2-5, the full variable domain is NAGVMQNPRHLVRRRGQEARLRCSPMKGHSHVYWYRQLPEEGLKFMVYLQKENIIDESGMPKERFSAEFPKEGPSILRIQQVVRGDSAAYFCASSPERETQYFGPGTRLLVL.

The chain is built from TRBV27 and TRBJ1-4, with TRBD1 identical over 7 bases. This CDR3 has 14 residues. After removal of 3 bases from V and 10 bases from J, the junction contained 8 bases not matched to a gene. CDR1 is MNHEY and CDR2 is SMNVEV in the germline V gene (reference sequence). This CDR3 reads CASSLDRTRPKLFF. The DNA for the CDR3 is TGTGCCAGCAGTTTGGACAGGACGAGGCCAAAACTGTTTTTT.

The table lists this clonotype with a few counts. V is TRBV7-2 and J is TRBJ2-2; D unclear. V shed 5 bases and J shed 7 bases, with 14 bases lying between them. The CDR3 length is 14 residues. Looked up from germline, CDR1 is SGHTA and CDR2 is FQGNSA. The CDR3 loop reads CASSLDQYGGELFF. CDR3 nucleotide sequence: TGTGCCAGCAGCCTGGACCAGTATGGCGGGGAGCTGTTTTTT. Combining the CDR3 with reference TRBV7-2 and TRBJ2-2 gives the whole variable domain GAGVSQSPSNKVTEKGKDVELRCDPISGHTALYWYRQSLGQGLEFLIYFQGNSAPDKSGLPSDRFSAERTGGSVSTLTIQRTQQEDSAVYLCASSLDQYGGELFFGEGSRLTVL.

The chain employs TRBV7-9 and TRBJ1-2; D not certain. Germline V gives CDR1 SEHNR, CDR2 FQNEAQ (reference sequence). Deletions cut 4 bases from V and 8 bases from J, with 11 bases between. CDR3 size: 12 residues. In DNA, the CDR3 is TGTGCCAGCAGCTCTCACGACGGGGGCTACACCTTC. It encodes CASSSHDGGYTF.

The chain employs TRBV27 and TRBJ1-1, with TRBD1 matching 10 bases. CDR1 and CDR2 (germline): MNHEY, SMNVEV (reference sequence). V shed 5 bases, J shed 4 bases, and the junction held 7 bases outside the gene matches. This CDR3 has 15 amino acids. This CDR3 reads CASSRQGAASTEAFF. The CDR3 nucleotides are TGTGCCAGCAGTAGACAGGGGGCGGCGAGCACTGAAGCTTTCTTT.

This chain links TRBV20-1 with TRBJ1-6; the match to TRBD1 covers 12 bases. The germline V gene encodes CDR1 DFQATT and CDR2 SNEGSKA (reference sequence). CDR3 size: 18 residues. Germline trimming cut 4 bases from V and 7 bases from J; bases unmatched to any gene: 14. CDR3 residues: CSATQPGQGAGANSPLHF. DNA for the CDR3: TGCAGTGCTACACAACCGGGACAGGGGGCCGGTGCAAATTCACCCCTCCACTTT.